There are a few counts of the clone carrying this T cell receptor (beta chain). Its specificity is not known. TCRdb used MiXCR to reprocess the 5' RACE reads, holding one entry per CDR3 protein. The sample carries a few hundred thousand distinct CDR3 sequences, about 18% recorded once. V dropped 0 bases and J dropped 7; count of bases not matched to a gene: 3. CDR1 and CDR2 (germline): SGHDT, YYEEEE. CDR3 length: 13 residues. The sample belongs to a study of identical twins. General observations from the study: Conclusions rested on cross-sectional statistics rather than following the same donors.

Material: naive T cells sorted from blood. The chain combines TRBV5-6 with TRBJ2-7; 8 bases map to TRBD2. This TCR derives from a man between 45 and 60 years old in good health. The CDR3: CASSLVGTREQYF. The CDR3 nucleotides read TGTGCCAGCAGCTTGGTTGGGACTAGAGAGCAGTACTTC.